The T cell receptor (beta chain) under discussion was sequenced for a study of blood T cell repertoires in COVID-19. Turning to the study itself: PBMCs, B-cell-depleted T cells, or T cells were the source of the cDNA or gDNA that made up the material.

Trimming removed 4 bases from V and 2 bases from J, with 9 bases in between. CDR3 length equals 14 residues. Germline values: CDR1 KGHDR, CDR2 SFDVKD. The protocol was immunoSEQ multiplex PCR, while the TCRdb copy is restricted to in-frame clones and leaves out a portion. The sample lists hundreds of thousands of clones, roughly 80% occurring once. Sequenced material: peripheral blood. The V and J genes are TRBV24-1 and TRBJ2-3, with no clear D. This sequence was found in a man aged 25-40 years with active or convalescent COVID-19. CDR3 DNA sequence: TGTGCCACCAGTGACCCTTCCTTCACAGATACGCAGTATTTT. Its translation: CATSDPSFTDTQYF.